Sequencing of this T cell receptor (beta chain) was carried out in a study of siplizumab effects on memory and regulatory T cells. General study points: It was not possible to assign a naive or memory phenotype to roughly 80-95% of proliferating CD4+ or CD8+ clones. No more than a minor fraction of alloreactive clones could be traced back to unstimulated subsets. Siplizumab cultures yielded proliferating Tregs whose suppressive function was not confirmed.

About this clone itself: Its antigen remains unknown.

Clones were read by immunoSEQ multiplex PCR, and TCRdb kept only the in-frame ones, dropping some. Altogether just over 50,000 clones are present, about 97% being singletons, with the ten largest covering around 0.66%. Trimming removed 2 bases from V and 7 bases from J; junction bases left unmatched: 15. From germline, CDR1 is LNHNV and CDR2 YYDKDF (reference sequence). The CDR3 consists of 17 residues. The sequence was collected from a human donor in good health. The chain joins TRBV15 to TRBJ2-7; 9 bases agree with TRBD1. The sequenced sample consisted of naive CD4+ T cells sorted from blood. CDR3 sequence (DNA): TGTGCCACCAGCAGATCTGGACAGGGGCCCTTTGGGGAGGAGCAGTACTTC. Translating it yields CATSRSGQGPFGEEQYF.